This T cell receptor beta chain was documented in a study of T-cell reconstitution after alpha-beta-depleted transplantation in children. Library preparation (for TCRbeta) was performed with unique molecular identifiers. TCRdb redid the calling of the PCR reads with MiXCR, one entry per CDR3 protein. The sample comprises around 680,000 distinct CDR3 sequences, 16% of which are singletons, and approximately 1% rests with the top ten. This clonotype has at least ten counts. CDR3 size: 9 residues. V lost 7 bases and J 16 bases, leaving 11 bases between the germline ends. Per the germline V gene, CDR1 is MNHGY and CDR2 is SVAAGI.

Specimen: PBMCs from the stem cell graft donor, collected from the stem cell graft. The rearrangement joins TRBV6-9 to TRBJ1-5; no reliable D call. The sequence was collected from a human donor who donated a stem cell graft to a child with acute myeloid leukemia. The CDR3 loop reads CASTRRTHF. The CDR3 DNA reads TGTGCCAGCACCCGGCGGACCCATTTT.